These 30 T cell receptor beta chains were all obtained from the same sample, sequenced in a study of blood T cell repertoires in COVID-19 (dated by TCRdb to the early 2020s). Libraries were constructed by the immunoSEQ multiplex PCR assay. TCRdb obtained this table from immuneACCESS and retained in-frame rearrangements with V and J assigned. These tables miss some clones; where compared with another copy, unresolved V genes account for less than half of the shortfall, and the remainder is unexplained. The sample data list roughly 68,000 clones, and approximately 90% of these were observed just once. The top ten hold around 10% of the sample. The sample consisted of PBMCs or T cells enriched from blood (not recorded which). These receptor sequences come from a woman in her 40s who had recovered from COVID-19.

The V call is TRBV6-5, the J call TRBJ2-1; 7 nucleotides agree with TRBD1. Germline loops: CDR1 MNHEY, CDR2 SVGAGI. V shed 7 bases and J 7 bases; nucleotides not matched to a gene: 13. The CDR3 extends over 15 amino acids. In DNA form, the CDR3 reads TGTGCCAGCACCCTGACAGGGCGGCAAGGTAATGAGCAGTTCTTC. This gives the protein CASTLTGRQGNEQFF.

The chain joins TRBV10-3 to TRBJ1-1; 7 nucleotides match TRBD1. Germline V gene lookup returns CDR1 ENHRY and CDR2 SYGVKD. This CDR3 region has 16 residues. Losses at the gene ends were 2 bases for V and 3 bases for J; bases not matched to a gene: 9. The CDR3 nucleotides are TGTGCCATCAGTGAGCCGGGACAGCTGACGGACACTGAAGCTTTCTTT. Protein product: CAISEPGQLTDTEAFF.

The chain has TRBV27 and TRBJ1-2; D may be TRBD1 (6 bases). The length of the CDR3 is 18 residues. Trimming stripped 6 bases from V and 7 bases from J, with 30 bases between. Germline V gene data show CDR1 as MNHEY and CDR2 as SMNVEV (reference sequence). CDR3 in DNA: TGTGCCAGCAGCCTAAACGCGGCTAACAGGGTGTCTTTCGGTGGCTACACCTTC. Amino acids: CASSLNAANRVSFGGYTF.

This clone is a singleton in its sample. The chain uses TRBV10-2 and TRBJ1-1, with TRBD1 matching over 7 bases. J was trimmed by 7 bases and V by 8 bases; bases with no gene match: 16. This CDR3 region has 15 residues. Germline V gene lookup returns CDR1 WSHSY and CDR2 SAAADI. CDR3 residues: CASLEVSRGNGEAFF. DNA of the CDR3: TGCGCCAGCCTCGAGGTTAGCAGGGGGAATGGTGAAGCTTTCTTT.

The rearrangement uses TRBV3-1 (or the pseudogene TRBV3-2) and TRBJ2-3; D gene uncertain. The CDR3 spans 13 residues. Germline CDR1 and CDR2: LGHDT and YNNKEL (reference sequence). The V end was cut by 0 bases, the J end by 6 bases, with 7 bases between. This chain's CDR3 is CASSQDYGDTQYF. The CDR3 DNA reads TGTGCCAGCAGCCAAGATTACGGGGATACGCAGTATTTT.

The chain uses TRBV5-8 and TRBJ2-1; TRBD2 is a possible D gene (7 bases). V dropped 0 bases and J dropped 4 bases, with 14 bases sitting between them. This CDR3 has 16 residues. Germline CDR1 reads SGHTS; CDR2 reads YDEGEE. The CDR3 is CASSLGRGGSYNEQFF. The CDR3 DNA reads TGTGCCAGCAGCTTGGGAAGGGGGGGGAGTTACAATGAGCAGTTCTTC.

The gene calls are TRBV5-5 and TRBJ1-3; a possible D gene is TRBD1 (5 bases). V was cut by 0 bases and J by 2 bases, with 9 bases left in between. This CDR3 has 15 amino acids. CDR1 and CDR2 (germline): SGHKS, YYEKEE (reference sequence). This chain's CDR3 is CASSLAWGAGNTIYF. Here the CDR3 DNA reads TGTGCCAGCAGCTTGGCATGGGGGGCTGGAAACACCATATATTTT.

This chain joins TRBV10-3 and TRBJ1-2; TRBD1 is a possible D gene (6 bases). V shed 8 bases and J shed 4 bases, with 20 bases lying between them. Germline CDR1 reads ENHRY; CDR2 reads SYGVKD. This CDR3 contains 15 residues. The CDR3 DNA reads TGTGCCATCTCTGGAGCGGGGGCGCGGAGCTATGGCTACACCTTC. Protein: CAISGAGARSYGYTF.

The rearrangement links TRBV19 to TRBJ1-4, with a weak D call TRBD1 (5 bases). V was shortened by 3 bases and J by 7 bases, with 12 bases between the two germline ends. The CDR3 runs 14 residues. The germline CDR1 and CDR2 sequences are LNHDA and SQIVND (reference sequence). For the CDR3, the DNA is TGTGCCAGTAGTATTAGGGGTAGGGCTGAAAAACTGTTTTTT. Translation: CASSIRGRAEKLFF.

Only one count was recorded for this clone. The chain recombines TRBV10-3 with TRBJ1-1; the match to TRBD1 covers 9 bases. Germline loops: CDR1 ENHRY, CDR2 SYGVKD. This CDR3 spans 15 amino acids. The trim removed 3 bases at V and 3 bases at J, leaving 5 bases unmatched. The CDR3 nucleotides read TGTGCCATCAGTGACAAGACAGGGGGGTACACTGAAGCTTTCTTT. Protein sequence: CAISDKTGGYTEAFF.

V usage is TRBV11-2 and J usage is TRBJ2-3, with 11 bases that match TRBD2. With V trimmed by 5 bases and J by 3 bases, 7 bases remained unmatched. The V gene's germline CDR1 is SGHAT and CDR2 FQNNGV. This CDR3 has 16 amino acids. The CDR3 loop is CASSAISGGATDTQYF. CDR3 DNA: TGTGCCAGCAGCGCAATTAGCGGGGGGGCGACAGATACGCAGTATTTT.

The genes are TRBV19 and TRBJ2-5; D is perhaps TRBD1 (6 bases). The CDR3 sequence is 15 residues long. V lost 6 bases to trimming and J lost 4 bases, with 18 bases between them. Germline V gene lookup returns CDR1 LNHDA and CDR2 SQIVND (reference sequence). The CDR3 nucleotides read TGTGCCAGTAGCCCAAGACAGGTCAACCGAGAGACCCAGTACTTC. Its protein is CASSPRQVNRETQYF.

This clone turned up a few times. The rearrangement joins TRBV28 to TRBJ2-1, with TRBD2 as a possible D gene (5 bases). Germline V CDR1 and CDR2: MDHEN, SYDVKM. The CDR3 consists of 15 residues. V gave up 10 bases and J gave up 5 bases, with 21 bases separating them. The CDR3 DNA is TGTGCCACCATGATCCTGCAGCGGACCCACAATGAGCAGTTCTTC. This encodes CATMILQRTHNEQFF.

The CDR3 spells CASSSAVASGGTDTQYF. CDR3 DNA sequence: TGTGCCAGCAGTTCGGCGGTGGCTAGCGGGGGGACAGATACGCAGTATTTT. This chain uses TRBV7-9 with TRBJ2-3; 11 nucleotides agree with TRBD2. In germline, CDR1 is SEHNR, CDR2 FQNEAQ (reference sequence). Unmatched junction bases numbered 11, after V lost 6 bases and J lost 3 bases. The CDR3 runs 17 residues.

This chain connects TRBV11-2 to TRBJ1-3; 8 nucleotides match TRBD1. Germline CDR1 reads SGHAT; CDR2 reads FQNNGV. CDR3 length: 18 residues. Trimming at V came to 4 bases and at J to 4 bases, leaving 15 bases not matched to a gene. CDR3 region: CASSSPRGQVRSGNTIYF. The CDR3 region has the DNA TGTGCCAGCAGCTCACCGAGGGGACAGGTGCGCTCCGGAAACACCATATATTTT.

The chain links TRBV3-1 (or the pseudogene TRBV3-2) to TRBJ1-5; TRBD1 matches at 9 bases. V was pared by 4 bases and J by 3 bases, with 4 bases of the junction left unmatched. The CDR3 runs 15 residues. The germline V gene has CDR1 LGHDT and CDR2 YNNKEL (reference sequence). CDR3 sequence: CASSPRQGVNQPQHF. The CDR3 region has the DNA TGTGCCAGCAGCCCTCGACAGGGGGTCAATCAGCCCCAGCATTTT.

The V call is TRBV3-1 (or the pseudogene TRBV3-2), the J call TRBJ1-4; D remains unclear. CDR1 is LGHDT and CDR2 is YNNKEL in the germline V gene (reference sequence). The V end lost 4 bases, the J end lost 6 bases, and 18 bases lay between the germline ends. This CDR3 comprises 16 residues. As DNA, the CDR3 is TGTGCCAGCAGCCCGAGGGTCCTCACTTTGGATGAAAAACTGTTTTTT. This gives the protein CASSPRVLTLDEKLFF.

The J gene is TRBJ1-1, the V gene TRBV5-1; 7 bases are shared with TRBD1. The germline V gene has CDR1 SGHRS and CDR2 YFSETQ. With V trimmed by 2 bases and J by 6 bases, 7 bases remained unmatched. CDR3 size: 14 residues. CDR3 DNA sequence: TGCGCCAGCAGCTTTAGGGACAGTCTCGCTGAAGCTTTCTTT. The encoded protein is CASSFRDSLAEAFF.

The rearrangement uses TRBV6-5 and TRBJ1-5; D is ambiguous. This CDR3 comprises 13 residues. V shed 5 bases and J shed 3 bases, with 8 bases lying between them. In germline, CDR1 is MNHEY, CDR2 SVGAGI. CDR3 sequence: CASSRGANQPQHF. The CDR3 region has the DNA TGTGCCAGCAGTCGAGGAGCCAATCAGCCCCAGCATTTT.

In the case of this clone: At one of its ends the junction is not consistent with the germline gene, which may arise from a read error. The chain links TRBV5-4 to TRBJ2-6, with D tentatively TRBD2 (6 bases). CDR1 SGHNT and CDR2 YYREEE come from the germline V gene (reference sequence). The CDR3 runs to 18 residues. The CDR3: CASTLPRGINSGANVLTF. CDR3 DNA: TGTGCCAGCACCTTGCCCCGGGGGATCAACTCTGGGGCCAACGTCCTGACTTTC.

The chain carries TRBV5-5 and TRBJ2-3, with D maybe TRBD2 (5 bases). This CDR3 has 13 amino acids. CDR1 SGHKS and CDR2 YYEKEE come from the germline V gene (reference sequence). Between the trimmed V and J ends, which lost 2 bases and 5 bases, there was a span of 9 bases. As DNA, the CDR3 is TGTGCCAGCAGCTTCTTCGGGGAAGATACGCAGTATTTT. Its translation is CASSFFGEDTQYF.

The chain links TRBV21-1 to TRBJ1-1; the tabulated D call, TRBD1, remains unverified against the DNA. TRBV21-1 is described as a pseudogene. The CDR3 contains 15 residues. The CDR3 DNA is TGTGCCAGCAGCTCACCTGGACAGGTGAACACTGAAGCTTTCTTT. This gives the protein CASSSPGQVNTEAFF.

V usage is TRBV6-5 and J usage is TRBJ1-1, with 10 nucleotides matching TRBD1. The germline gives CDR1 MNHEY, CDR2 SVGAGI. The CDR3 length is 14 residues. The ends lost 5 bases at V and 4 bases at J; junction bases unmatched: 4. The CDR3 DNA sequence: TGTGCCAGCAGTCTCCGGACAGGGGGCACTGAAGCTTTCTTT. Amino acids: CASSLRTGGTEAFF.

The gene calls are TRBV2 and TRBJ2-1; the D gene is possibly TRBD1 (5 bases). Germline CDR1 is SNHLY and CDR2 is FYNNEI. The CDR3 is made up of 13 amino acids. V was pared by 0 bases and J by 9 bases, with 9 bases between. The CDR3 loop is CASSEAGDSEQFF. In nucleotides, the CDR3 is TGTGCCAGCAGTGAAGCAGGGGATTCTGAGCAGTTCTTC.

The chain couples TRBV4-2 to TRBJ2-1; 7 bases are a match to TRBD1. J gave up 7 bases and V 1 base, and 7 bases lay outside the gene matches. The germline V gene encodes CDR1 LGHNA and CDR2 YNFKEQ. The CDR3 contains 15 residues. CDR3 DNA sequence: TGTGCCAGCAGCCAAGCCGCCAGGGGGTTAAATGAGCAGTTCTTC. Its protein product is CASSQAARGLNEQFF.

J is TRBJ1-1 and V is TRBV7-3; D call uncertain. The V end was cut by 5 bases, the J end by 4 bases, with 17 bases between. The V gene's germline CDR1 is SGHTA and CDR2 FQGTGA. There are 15 residues in the CDR3. The DNA of the CDR3 is TGTGCCAGCAGCATCACCCCGGGTGTGGGCACTGAAGCTTTCTTT. Translated, it gives CASSITPGVGTEAFF.

The V and J genes are TRBV19 and TRBJ1-3; D gene ambiguous. The V and J ends lost 1 base and 0 bases respectively, with 19 bases between them. Germline V CDR1 and CDR2: LNHDA, SQIVND (reference sequence). CDR3 length: 19 residues. The CDR3 region is CASSIAVVGRIVSGNTIYF. DNA of the CDR3: TGTGCCAGTAGTATAGCTGTCGTTGGCAGGATTGTCTCTGGAAACACCATATATTTT.

The rearrangement joins TRBV4-1 to TRBJ1-2; 7 bases map to TRBD1. Germline V gives CDR1 MGHRA, CDR2 YSYEKL. The V segment lost 1 base and the J segment 5 bases; nucleotides outside the gene matches: 7. The CDR3 consists of 15 residues. The CDR3 DNA reads TGCGCCAGCAGCCAAGCTCTAGGGACAGCGTATGGCTACACCTTC. Encoded protein: CASSQALGTAYGYTF.

The V and J genes are TRBV27 and TRBJ1-1; 9 nucleotides match TRBD1. CDR3 size: 13 residues. Trimming at V came to 5 bases and at J to 10 bases, leaving 8 bases not matched to a gene. CDR1 and CDR2 from the germline V gene are MNHEY and SMNVEV (reference sequence). The CDR3 DNA reads TGTGCCAGCAGTCCAGGACAGGGGCTGGGAGCTTTCTTT. Protein: CASSPGQGLGAFF.

The rearrangement links TRBV5-1 to TRBJ1-6; no firm D call. Trimming shortened V by 0 bases and J by 2 bases, and 9 bases separated the two germline ends. Germline-derived CDR1 and CDR2 are SGHRS and YFSETQ. The CDR3 is 16 residues long. The CDR3 spells CASSLDDNAYNSPLHF. Written as DNA, the CDR3 is TGCGCCAGCAGCTTGGACGACAATGCCTATAATTCACCCCTCCACTTT.